Following are 25 T cell receptor beta chains from one sample sequenced in a study of resident and recirculating memory T cells in vitiligo. Sequencing used immunoSEQ multiplex PCR; TCRdb keeps in-frame clones, though not all of them. In the table there are approximately 69,000 clones, approximately 91% of which are singletons. Input material: blood. The receptors here all came from a male donor with vitiligo.

V gene TRBV10-1 combines with J gene TRBJ1-5, with D hard to call. Trimming took off 10 bases at V and 2 bases at J, with 12 bases between the two ends. The V gene's germline CDR1 is WNHNN and CDR2 SYGVQD (reference sequence). This CDR3 has 13 amino acids. The CDR3 reads CATEPEGNQPQHF. CDR3 nucleotides: TGCGCCACTGAACCAGAGGGCAATCAGCCCCAGCATTTT.

The chain recombines TRBV27 with TRBJ2-1, with D possibly being TRBD2 (6 bases). The CDR3 loop spans 16 amino acids. Per germline, CDR1 MNHEY and CDR2 SMNVEV (reference sequence). The V and J ends lost 2 bases and 0 bases respectively, with 11 bases between them. This CDR3 reads CASSLSGGTSYNEQFF. The CDR3 bases are TGTGCCAGCAGTTTAAGTGGGGGGACCTCCTACAATGAGCAGTTCTTC.

The rearrangement joins TRBV18 to TRBJ1-5; TRBD1 agrees at 8 bases. Germline CDR1 is KGHSH and CDR2 is LQKENI. The J segment lost 0 bases and the V segment lost 3 bases, leaving 10 bases of the junction unmatched. This CDR3 has 18 residues. The CDR3 is CASSPRTQGGYSNQPQHF. CDR3 nucleotide sequence: TGTGCCAGCTCACCTCGGACACAGGGGGGTTATAGCAATCAGCCCCAGCATTTT.

The J gene is TRBJ2-5, the V gene TRBV7-9; TRBD1 matches 10 bases. With 5 bases clipped from V and 2 bases from J, the junction kept 5 bases outside the gene matches. From germline, CDR1 is SEHNR and CDR2 FQNEAQ (reference sequence). There are 15 residues in the CDR3. The CDR3 here is CASSPGTGVQETQYF. The CDR3 coding sequence is TGTGCCAGCAGCCCCGGGACAGGGGTACAAGAGACCCAGTACTTC. Drawing the rest from reference TRBV7-9 and TRBJ2-5, the complete variable domain is DTGVSQNPRHKITKRGQNVTFRCDPISEHNRLYWYRQTLGQGPEFLTYFQNEAQLEKSRLLSDRFSAERPKGSFSTLEIQRTEQGDSAMYLCASSPGTGVQETQYFGPGTRLLVL.

A word on this clone: The sample contains more than one DNA sequence encoding this CDR3. The V gene is TRBV6-1, the J gene TRBJ2-7; 10 nucleotides agree with TRBD2. V lost 2 bases, J lost 4 bases, and 8 bases stayed unmatched. This CDR3 is built from 16 residues. Germline CDR1 is MNHNS and CDR2 is SASEGT. The CDR3 DNA reads as TGTGCCAGCAGTGAATTCGGACCTAGCGGGGGATACGAGCAGTACTTC. As protein: CASSEFGPSGGYEQYF.

This clone was observed once. The J gene is TRBJ2-2, the V gene TRBV5-4; 9 positions match TRBD1. This CDR3 contains 15 residues. V was clipped by 4 bases and J by 2 bases; unmatched bases: 3. The germline V gene has CDR1 SGHNT and CDR2 YYREEE (reference sequence). The CDR3 loop is CASSLQGANTGELFF. Written as DNA, the CDR3 is TGTGCCAGCAGCCTACAGGGGGCCAACACCGGGGAGCTGTTTTTT. Full variable domain (missing parts from reference TRBV5-4 and TRBJ2-2): ETGVTQSPTHLIKTRGQQVTLRCSSQSGHNTVSWYQQALGQGPQFIFQYYREEENGRGNFPPRFSGLQFPNYSSELNVNALELDDSALYLCASSLQGANTGELFFGEGSRLTVL.

The chain couples TRBV27 to TRBJ2-7, with 7 bases lining up with TRBD1. CDR3 length equals 16 residues. In germline, CDR1 is MNHEY, CDR2 SMNVEV (reference sequence). The junction had 14 bases not matched to a gene; V was cut back by 5 bases and J by 4 bases. CDR3 amino acids: CASSPWDSEQGYEQYF. The CDR3 DNA sequence: TGTGCCAGCAGTCCCTGGGACAGTGAGCAGGGGTACGAGCAGTACTTC.

The chain joins TRBV7-9 to TRBJ2-5; D remains ambiguous. The CDR3 is made up of 13 amino acids. The germline CDR1 and CDR2 sequences are SEHNR and FQNEAQ (reference sequence). Trimming took off 1 base at V and 5 bases at J, with 8 bases between the two ends. CDR3: CASSLGQFETQYF. The CDR3 DNA follows: TGTGCCAGCAGCTTAGGGCAGTTCGAGACCCAGTACTTC.

The chain combines TRBV7-9 with TRBJ1-3; the D gene is possibly TRBD1 (6 bases). The germline V and J ends were trimmed by 5 bases and 2 bases, with 10 bases remaining between them. Germline lookup yields CDR1 SEHNR and CDR2 FQNEAQ (reference sequence). The CDR3 is made up of 14 amino acids. The CDR3 here is CASSKAGAGNTIYF. CDR3 in DNA: TGTGCCAGCAGCAAGGCAGGGGCTGGAAACACCATATATTTT.

The rearrangement joins TRBV14 to TRBJ1-1; perhaps TRBD1 as D (6 bases). Germline V gene sequence: CDR1 SGHDN, CDR2 FVKESK. Trimming stripped 4 bases from V and 0 bases from J, with 24 bases between. This CDR3 has 19 residues. CDR3 region: CASSLKRPQGLYMNTEAFF. CDR3 nucleotide sequence: TGTGCCAGCAGCCTAAAGAGGCCGCAGGGGCTCTACATGAACACTGAAGCTTTCTTT.

The gene calls are TRBV6-5 and TRBJ1-5, with D unresolved. Trimming left V 2 bases short and J 7 bases short, with 9 bases between. CDR3 length: 13 residues. The germline V gene encodes CDR1 MNHEY and CDR2 SVGAGI. This chain's CDR3 is CASSYDSGQPQHF. For the CDR3, the DNA is TGTGCCAGCAGTTACGATTCAGGACAGCCCCAGCATTTT.

V usage is TRBV5-4 and J usage is TRBJ2-3; 9 bases map to TRBD1. This CDR3 has 16 residues. V gave up 1 base and J gave up 4 bases; unmatched junction bases: 7. The germline gives CDR1 SGHNT, CDR2 YYREEE (reference sequence). CDR3 in amino acids: CASSLPGTGRADTQYF. For the CDR3, the DNA is TGTGCCAGCAGCTTGCCAGGGACAGGGAGGGCAGATACGCAGTATTTT.

This chain uses TRBV5-1 with TRBJ1-2; D is ambiguous. CDR1 and CDR2 from the germline V gene are SGHRS and YFSETQ. The CDR3 spans 13 residues. V was clipped by 0 bases and J by 4 bases, with 7 bases between them. In nucleotides, the CDR3 is TGCGCCAGCAGCTTGGTAGCCAGCTATGGCTACACCTTC. It translates to CASSLVASYGYTF.

The genes are TRBV6-1 and TRBJ1-2; 9 nucleotides agree with TRBD1. V lost 6 bases, J lost 3 bases, and 5 bases stayed unmatched. Germline V gene lookup returns CDR1 MNHNS and CDR2 SASEGT. The CDR3 is 14 residues long. CDR3 in amino acids: CASRTGGEDYGYTF. CDR3 DNA: TGTGCCAGCAGAACAGGGGGCGAAGACTATGGCTACACCTTC.

The V and J genes are TRBV18 and TRBJ2-7; possible D gene TRBD1, 5 bases. The V gene's germline CDR1 is KGHSH and CDR2 LQKENI. The length of the CDR3 is 13 residues. V was pared by 5 bases and J by 3 bases, with 11 bases between. The CDR3 region is CASSRYDSYEQYF. The CDR3 DNA reads as TGTGCCAGCTCAAGATATGACAGCTACGAGCAGTACTTC.

The chain joins TRBV6-5 to TRBJ1-5; D is uncertain. The V end lost 0 bases, the J end lost 9 bases, and 9 bases lay between the germline ends. CDR3 length: 13 residues. Germline V CDR1 and CDR2: MNHEY, SVGAGI. The CDR3 DNA reads as TGTGCCAGCAGTTACTCGACACGCTCGCCCCAGCATTTT. Translating it yields CASSYSTRSPQHF.

The chain employs TRBV28 and TRBJ2-7; D is unresolved. The CDR3 totals 12 residues. Trimming shortened V by 10 bases and J by 1 base, and 11 bases separated the two germline ends. Germline CDR1 is MDHEN and CDR2 is SYDVKM. CDR3: CATGSLSYEQYF. The CDR3 bases are TGTGCCACCGGGTCACTTTCCTACGAGCAGTACTTC.

The chain joins TRBV7-8 to TRBJ2-3; 12 bases are a match to TRBD2. J was trimmed by 2 bases and V by 0 bases; bases with no gene match: 9. Germline CDR1 and CDR2: SGHVS and FQNEAQ. The CDR3 is 19 residues long. The DNA of the CDR3 is TGTGCCAGCAGCTTAGCGACGTACCTAGCGGGGGGGTCCACAGATACGCAGTATTTT. This sequence encodes CASSLATYLAGGSTDTQYF. The whole variable domain, remainder taken from reference TRBV7-8 and TRBJ2-3, is GAGVSQSPRYKVAKRGQDVALRCDPISGHVSLFWYQQALGQGPEFLTYFQNEAQLDKSGLPSDRFFAERPEGSVSTLKIQRTQQEDSAVYLCASSLATYLAGGSTDTQYFGPGTRLTVL.

CDR3 bases: TGTGCCAGCTCACGGGACAGGGGCGGTTCACCCCTCCACTTT. Translating it yields CASSRDRGGSPLHF. The chain links TRBV18 to TRBJ1-6; 10 bases line up with TRBD1. Germline assignment: CDR1 KGHSH and CDR2 LQKENI. The CDR3 consists of 14 residues. V gave up 4 bases and J gave up 9 bases; unmatched junction bases: 3.

The V call is TRBV18, the J call TRBJ2-7; possibly TRBD1 for D (6 bases). V gave up 6 bases and J gave up 2 bases, with 20 bases separating them. From germline, CDR1 is KGHSH and CDR2 LQKENI. This CDR3 has 16 residues. The chain's CDR3 is CASSLLSGQSTYEQYF. CDR3 DNA: TGTGCCAGCTCCCTCCTTTCCGGACAGTCGACCTACGAGCAGTACTTC.

This sequence joins TRBV18 and TRBJ1-1; TRBD1 matches 7 bases. J gave up 1 base and V 5 bases, and 7 bases lay outside the gene matches. The CDR3 length is 15 residues. CDR1 is KGHSH, CDR2 LQKENI, per germline. The DNA for the CDR3 is TGTGCCAGCTCAACAGGACAGGAGACGAACACTGAAGCTTTCTTT. Amino acid sequence: CASSTGQETNTEAFF.

V usage is TRBV4-3 and J usage is TRBJ2-3; TRBD2 matches 15 bases. V gave up 0 bases and J gave up 4 bases; unmatched junction bases: 5. The CDR3 is 18 amino acids. Germline assignment: CDR1 LGHNA and CDR2 YSLEER. The CDR3 spells CASSQDGLAGGPPDTQYF. In nucleotides, the CDR3 is TGCGCCAGCAGCCAAGATGGACTAGCGGGGGGGCCCCCAGATACGCAGTATTTT.

The rearrangement links TRBV7-9 to TRBJ2-2, with 11 nucleotides matching TRBD2. J lost 7 bases, V lost 4 bases, and 11 bases had no gene match. The CDR3 runs 17 residues. The germline gives CDR1 SEHNR, CDR2 FQNEAQ (reference sequence). The CDR3 sequence: CASSSPLAGGYGGELFF. CDR3 nucleotides: TGTGCCAGCAGCTCCCCATTAGCGGGGGGGTATGGCGGGGAGCTGTTTTTT. Complete variable domain (other parts from reference TRBV7-9 and TRBJ2-2): DTGVSQNPRHKITKRGQNVTFRCDPISEHNRLYWYRQTLGQGPEFLTYFQNEAQLEKSRLLSDRFSAERPKGSFSTLEIQRTEQGDSAMYLCASSSPLAGGYGGELFFGEGSRLTVL.

V usage is TRBV5-1 and J usage is TRBJ1-1; 7 bases line up with TRBD1. This CDR3 is built from 16 residues. Germline values: CDR1 SGHRS, CDR2 YFSETQ. V was pared by 1 base and J by 3 bases, with 9 bases of the junction left unmatched. CDR3 nucleotide sequence: TGCGCCAGCAGCTTGACAGGGGCGATACCGGACACTGAAGCTTTCTTT. It is translated as CASSLTGAIPDTEAFF.

The chain employs TRBV4-1 and TRBJ1-5, with D uncertain. CDR1 is MGHRA and CDR2 is YSYEKL in the germline V gene. This CDR3 has 14 residues. The germline V and J ends were trimmed by 10 bases and 4 bases, with 17 bases remaining between them. CDR3 in DNA: TGCGCCACCTCGGACTACCGGGGAAATCAGCCCCAGCATTTT. Translation: CATSDYRGNQPQHF.